A selection of T cell receptor beta chains follows, all from one sample in a study of T cells in Graves' hyperthyroidism and ophthalmopathy. TCRdb re-derived calls from the multiplex PCR reads in MiXCR, one entry per CDR3 protein. The data show around 520,000 distinct CDR3 sequences, with approximately 24% seen just once and roughly 10% held by the top ten. Sequencing input: blood. The receptors come from a woman under 40 with Graves' ophthalmopathy. CDR3s include the opening cysteine and the closing phenylalanine or tryptophan. Fields, in order: V gene, clone size, D gene, J gene, CDR3 protein, CDR3 DNA. A D gene is named only where the DNA matches it firmly. A clone size is listed for some rows: how often the clone was seen (once, few, many), or a class if it is expanded.

TRBV29-1,many,TRBD1,TRBJ2-2,CSVEDPGQGPGTGELFF,TGCAGCGTTGAAGATCCGGGACAGGGGCCGGGCACCGGGGAGCTGTTTTTT
TRBV3-1,-,-,TRBJ2-5,CASTLRSQETQYF,TGTGCCAGTACCCTCCGGAGCCAAGAGACCCAGTACTTC
TRBV20-1,many,TRBD2,TRBJ2-5,CSAVDPGGLQETQYF,TGCAGTGCTGTCGACCCGGGGGGACTTCAAGAGACCCAGTACTTC
TRBV7-8,many,TRBD1,TRBJ1-1,CASSEPRDRRSRAFF,TGTGCCAGCAGCGAGCCCCGGGACAGGAGGTCTCGAGCTTTCTTT
TRBV29-1,many,-,TRBJ1-2,CSVDVGGNYGYTF,TGCAGCGTTGACGTAGGCGGAAACTATGGCTACACCTTC
TRBV13,many,TRBD2,TRBJ2-7,CASSLGGGVTSYEQYF,TGTGCCAGCAGCTTAGGGGGAGGGGTGACTAGCTACGAGCAGTACTTC
TRBV7-3,many,-,TRBJ1-2,CASSPAYGYTF,TGTGCCAGCAGCCCTGCGTATGGCTACACCTTC
TRBV2,-,-,TRBJ2-2,CASSWTHANTGELFF,TGTGCCAGCAGTTGGACTCACGCGAACACCGGGGAGCTGTTTTTT
TRBV10-2,-,TRBD2,TRBJ2-7,CASRLAGGPDKQYF,TGCGCCAGCAGACTAGCGGGAGGGCCGGATAAGCAGTACTTC
TRBV28,-,-,TRBJ1-2,CASSLGADGYTF,TGTGCCAGCAGTTTAGGGGCGGATGGCTACACCTTC
TRBV6-5,-,-,TRBJ1-1,CASSSSGLPNTEAFF,-
TRBV6-1,many,TRBD1,TRBJ2-2,CATQRQGRTGELFF,TGTGCCACGCAACGACAGGGGAGAACCGGGGAGCTGTTTTTT
TRBV20-1,-,TRBD2,TRBJ2-5,CSAPAGGEETQDF,TGCAGTGCTCCAGCGGGAGGGGAGGAGACCCAGGACTTC
TRBV11-3,-,-,TRBJ2-1,CASSFGVYGGEQFF,TGTGCCAGCAGCTTTGGGGTTTATGGCGGTGAGCAGTTCTTC
TRBV6-4,many,TRBD1,TRBJ1-1,CASRKEPGQEARGTEAFF,TGTGCCAGCAGAAAAGAACCGGGACAGGAAGCCAGGGGCACTGAAGCTTTCTTT
TRBV6-5,many,-,TRBJ1-5,CASSSGAPPSYQPQHF,TGTGCCAGCAGTTCGGGGGCCCCCCCGTCGTATCAGCCCCAGCATTTT
TRBV12-3/TRBV12-4,many,-,TRBJ2-2,CASSFIMKNTGELFF,TGTGCCAGCAGTTTTATTATGAAGAACACCGGGGAGCTGTTTTTT
TRBV6-1,many,-,TRBJ2-2,CASSPRGMAGELFF,TGTGCCAGCAGCCCGAGGGGAATGGCCGGGGAGCTGTTTTTT
TRBV12-3/TRBV12-4,-,TRBD1,TRBJ2-7,CASSSGTVTLGKDF,TGTGCCAGCAGTTCCGGGACAGTCACATTGGGGAAGGACTTC
TRBV10-3,-,-,TRBJ2-6,CAAGVSAGANVLTF,TGTGCCGCCGGGGTCTCAGCTGGGGCCAACGTCCTGACTTTC
TRBV10-2,few,-,TRBJ1-5,CASSPRPYSLGNQPQHF,TGCGCCAGCAGTCCCCGGCCCTACAGCTTGGGCAATCAGCCCCAGCATTTT
TRBV4-2,few,-,TRBJ1-2,CASSQDSQGPGANF,TGTGCCAGCAGCCAAGATTCCCAGGGGCCGGGTGCGAACTTC
TRBV12-3/TRBV12-4,-,-,TRBJ1-5,CASRNSWSPRPQHF,TGTGCCAGCAGAAACTCTTGGAGCCCGAGACCCCAGCATTTT
TRBV7-9,many,-,TRBJ2-2,CASRPGVSGELFF,TGTGCCAGCAGGCCGGGGGTTTCGGGGGAGCTGTTTTTT
TRBV19,many,-,TRBJ2-5,CASSMGGTLSQETQYF,TGTGCCAGTAGTATGGGCGGGACGCTAAGCCAAGAGACCCAGTACTTC
TRBV30,-,-,TRBJ1-1,CAWRWLGEAFF,TGTGCCTGGAGGTGGTTGGGTGAAGCTTTCTTT
TRBV6-4,-,-,TRBJ1-1,CASRDHGNTEAFF,TGTGCCAGCCGGGACCATGGGAACACTGAAGCTTTCTTT
TRBV12-3/TRBV12-4,many,-,TRBJ1-1,CANSLGVTEAFF,TGTGCCAACAGTTTAGGGGTTACTGAAGCTTTCTTT
TRBV29-1,-,-,TRBJ2-7,CSVGGRVDEQYF,TGCAGCGTTGGCGGCAGGGTCGACGAGCAGTACTTC
TRBV6-1,-,-,TRBJ1-2,CASRLGPGGYTF,TGTGCCAGCAGATTGGGCCCTGGTGGCTACACCTTC
TRBV5-1,many,-,TRBJ1-2,CASSDRASNYGYTF,TGCGCCAGCAGCGATCGCGCCTCTAACTATGGCTACACCTTC
TRBV2,-,-,TRBJ2-1,CASSEAAGVGNEQFF,TGTGCCAGCAGTGAAGCGGCAGGCGTTGGTAATGAGCAGTTCTTC
TRBV6-8,few,-,TRBJ2-7,CASRNRDKSSYEQYF,TGTGCCAGCAGAAACCGGGACAAGAGCTCCTACGAGCAGTACTTC